Presented here are 13 T cell receptor beta chains from one specimen sequenced in a study of Graves' ophthalmopathy and Graves' hyperthyroidism. Investigators amplified TCR beta CDR3 regions from RNA transcripts. The library came from an HTBI-primed first-round RT-PCR and a second-round multiplex PCR. Using its own MiXCR run on the multiplex PCR reads, TCRdb lists one record per CDR3 protein. The sample consists of about 340,000 distinct CDR3 sequences, 17% of them appearing once. Material for sequencing was peripheral blood. The receptors derive from an adult man with Graves' ophthalmopathy.

This clonotype was recorded many times. The chain carries TRBV6-5 and TRBJ1-1, with D maybe TRBD1 (5 bases). Germline V gene data show CDR1 as MNHEY and CDR2 as SVGAGI. The CDR3 runs to 14 residues. V shed 2 bases and J shed 8 bases, with 15 bases lying between them. Here the CDR3 reads CASSYNQGGVEAFF. The CDR3 DNA sequence: TGTGCCAGCAGTTACAACCAGGGTGGGGTGGAAGCTTTCTTT.

This clonotype was seen many times. The chain links TRBV11-2 to TRBJ2-7; possible D gene TRBD2, 5 bases. The CDR3 contains 14 residues. Trimming removed 0 bases at V and 0 bases at J, with 6 bases between. From germline, CDR1 is SGHAT and CDR2 FQNNGV. The chain's CDR3 is CASSLERVSYEQYF. The CDR3, as DNA: TGTGCCAGCAGCTTAGAGCGGGTCTCCTACGAGCAGTACTTC.

This clonotype has a count of ten or more. The J gene is TRBJ2-5, the V gene TRBV12-3 or TRBV12-4, with D tentatively TRBD2 (6 bases). Between the trimmed V and J ends, which lost 6 bases and 4 bases, there was a span of 9 bases. The CDR3 runs 12 residues. This CDR3 reads CASSRRVETQYF. CDR3 DNA: TGTGCCAGCAGCCGGAGGGTAGAGACCCAGTACTTC.

This clonotype was counted at least ten times. J is TRBJ1-6 and V is TRBV27, with 7 bases fitting TRBD1. CDR1 and CDR2 from the germline V gene are MNHEY and SMNVEV (reference sequence). V was pared by 4 bases and J by 4 bases, with 7 bases of the junction left unmatched. The CDR3 extends over 16 amino acids. The CDR3 DNA sequence: TGTGCCAGCAGTTCGGGGGGGACAGCGTATAATTCACCCCTCCACTTT. Encoded protein: CASSSGGTAYNSPLHF.

Many counts were recorded for this clonotype. The gene calls are TRBV6-2 or TRBV6-3 and TRBJ2-7, with 11 bases lining up with TRBD2. The ends lost 6 bases at V and 4 bases at J; junction bases unmatched: 8. There are 15 residues in the CDR3. CDR1 and CDR2 from the germline V gene are MNHEY and SVGEGT. CDR3: CASSRTSGSVYEQYF. CDR3 nucleotide sequence: TGTGCCAGCAGCCGCACTAGCGGGAGTGTTTACGAGCAGTACTTC.

There are many counts of this clonotype. The V gene is TRBV6-1, the J gene TRBJ1-1; D is uncertain. The CDR3 is made up of 14 amino acids. The germline CDR1 and CDR2 sequences are MNHNS and SASEGT. Deletions cut 1 base from V and 2 bases from J, with 8 bases between. For the CDR3, the DNA is TGTGCCAGCAGTGAAGGTGCCCCAAACACTGAAGCTTTCTTT. Translated: CASSEGAPNTEAFF.

This clonotype was counted at least ten times. The chain carries TRBV2 and TRBJ2-5; possibly TRBD1 for D (5 bases). Germline V gene data show CDR1 as SNHLY and CDR2 as FYNNEI. V was shortened by 9 bases and J by 13 bases, with 15 bases between the two germline ends. CDR3 length equals 10 residues. CDR3 amino acids: CARPTAFGYF. In nucleotides, the CDR3 is TGTGCCAGGCCGACAGCCTTTGGGTACTTC.

V is TRBV27 and J is TRBJ2-2; 9 bases align to TRBD1. The trim removed 5 bases at V and 4 bases at J, leaving 5 bases unmatched. The CDR3 length is 15 residues. From germline, CDR1 is MNHEY and CDR2 SMNVEV (reference sequence). Here the CDR3 DNA reads TGTGCCAGCAGTATACGGACAGGGGTCACCGGGGAGCTGTTTTTT. Its protein product is CASSIRTGVTGELFF.

In its sample, this clonotype was seen many times. The V gene is TRBV4-2, the J gene TRBJ2-5; 9 bases line up with TRBD2. The trim removed 4 bases at V and 0 bases at J, leaving 12 bases unmatched. Per the germline V gene, CDR1 is LGHNA and CDR2 is YNFKEQ. The CDR3 spans 18 residues. The CDR3: CASSLRRASGAYQETQYF. For the CDR3, the DNA is TGTGCCAGCAGCCTGCGGAGGGCTAGCGGGGCCTACCAAGAGACCCAGTACTTC.

This clonotype was counted at least ten times. This sequence joins TRBV7-8 and TRBJ2-7; 10 bases fit TRBD2. The CDR3 is 19 residues long. Germline values: CDR1 SGHVS, CDR2 FQNEAQ. V was pared by 3 bases and J by 1 base, with 15 bases of the junction left unmatched. CDR3 sequence: CASSFLKREGSLESYEQYF. CDR3 DNA: TGTGCCAGCAGCTTCTTAAAGCGGGAGGGCTCGCTTGAGTCCTACGAGCAGTACTTC.

This clonotype has a count of ten or more. The chain links TRBV6-1 to TRBJ2-5; 7 nucleotides line up with TRBD2. V lost 2 bases to trimming and J lost 1 base; unmatched junction nucleotides: 4. The CDR3 is 15 amino acids. CDR1 and CDR2 from the germline V gene are MNHNS and SASEGT. The CDR3 bases are TGTGCCAGCAGTGAATCCGGGGGGTCCCAAGAGACCCAGTACTTC. Its translation: CASSESGGSQETQYF.

This clonotype was counted at least ten times. The gene calls are TRBV27 and TRBJ1-2; no definite D call. V was cut by 2 bases and J by 4 bases, with 11 bases left in between. Germline lookup yields CDR1 MNHEY and CDR2 SMNVEV (reference sequence). CDR3 length: 14 residues. The CDR3 here is CASSLKPGGYGYTF. CDR3 nucleotide sequence: TGTGCCAGCAGTTTAAAACCCGGCGGCTATGGCTACACCTTC.

This chain links TRBV15 with TRBJ2-5; 11 nucleotides line up with TRBD2. The CDR3 loop spans 13 amino acids. V lost 5 bases to trimming and J lost 6 bases; unmatched junction nucleotides: 2. The germline gives CDR1 LNHNV, CDR2 YYDKDF (reference sequence). CDR3 nucleotide sequence: TGTGCCACCAGCCTAGCGGGGGGAAAGACCCAGTACTTC. The encoded protein is CATSLAGGKTQYF.